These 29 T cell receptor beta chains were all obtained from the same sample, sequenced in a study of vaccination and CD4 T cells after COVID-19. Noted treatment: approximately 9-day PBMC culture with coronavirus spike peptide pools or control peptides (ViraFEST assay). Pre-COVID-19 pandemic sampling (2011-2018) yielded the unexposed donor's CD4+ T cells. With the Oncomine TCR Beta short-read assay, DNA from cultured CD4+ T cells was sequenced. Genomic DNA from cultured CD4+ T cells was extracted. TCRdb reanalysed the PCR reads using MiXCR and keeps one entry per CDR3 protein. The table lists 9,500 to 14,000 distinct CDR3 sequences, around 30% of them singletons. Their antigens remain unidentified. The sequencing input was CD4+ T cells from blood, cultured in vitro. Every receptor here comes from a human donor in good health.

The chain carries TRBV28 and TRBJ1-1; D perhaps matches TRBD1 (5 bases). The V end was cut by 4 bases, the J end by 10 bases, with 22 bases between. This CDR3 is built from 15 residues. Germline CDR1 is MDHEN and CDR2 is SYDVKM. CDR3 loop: CASSSTPGLPFAAFF. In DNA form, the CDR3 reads TGTGCCAGCAGTTCTACCCCGGGACTCCCGTTTGCAGCTTTCTTT.

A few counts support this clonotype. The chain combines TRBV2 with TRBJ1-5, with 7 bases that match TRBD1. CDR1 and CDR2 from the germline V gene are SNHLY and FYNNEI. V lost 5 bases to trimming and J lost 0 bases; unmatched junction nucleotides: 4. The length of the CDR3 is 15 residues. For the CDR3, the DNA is TGTGCCAGCAGTACCGGGACAGCTAGCAATCAGCCCCAGCATTTT. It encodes CASSTGTASNQPQHF.

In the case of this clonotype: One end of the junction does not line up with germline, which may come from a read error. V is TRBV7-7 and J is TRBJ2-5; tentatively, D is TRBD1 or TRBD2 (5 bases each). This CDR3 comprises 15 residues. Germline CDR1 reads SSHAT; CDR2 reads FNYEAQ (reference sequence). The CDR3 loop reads CASSRGDGSQETQYF. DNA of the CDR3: TGTGCTAGCAGCAGAGGGGACGGTTCACAAGAGACCCAGTACTTC.

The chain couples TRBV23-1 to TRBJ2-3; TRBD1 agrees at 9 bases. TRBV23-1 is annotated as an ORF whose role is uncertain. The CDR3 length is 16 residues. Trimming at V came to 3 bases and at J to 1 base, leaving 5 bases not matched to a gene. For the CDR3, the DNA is TGCGCCAGCAGTCACCGGACAGGGGAGGGCACAGATACGCAGTATTTT. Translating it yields CASSHRTGEGTDTQYF.

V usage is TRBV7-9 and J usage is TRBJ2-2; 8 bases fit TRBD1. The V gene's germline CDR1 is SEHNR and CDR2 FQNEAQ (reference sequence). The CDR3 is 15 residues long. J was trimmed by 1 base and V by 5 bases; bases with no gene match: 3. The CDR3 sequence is CASSVDRENTGELFF. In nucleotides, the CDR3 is TGTGCCAGCAGCGTGGACAGGGAGAACACCGGGGAGCTGTTTTTT.

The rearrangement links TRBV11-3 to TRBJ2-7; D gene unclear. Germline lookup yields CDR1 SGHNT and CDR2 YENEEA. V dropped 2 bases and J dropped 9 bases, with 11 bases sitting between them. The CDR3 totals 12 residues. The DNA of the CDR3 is TGTGCCAGCAGCTTAAGTGGGTCCGCGCAGTACTTC. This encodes CASSLSGSAQYF.

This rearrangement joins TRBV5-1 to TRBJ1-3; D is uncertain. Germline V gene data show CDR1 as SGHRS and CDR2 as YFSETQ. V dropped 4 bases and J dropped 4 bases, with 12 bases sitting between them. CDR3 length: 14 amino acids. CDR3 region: CASSLGSMGNTIYF. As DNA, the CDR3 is TGCGCCAGCAGCCTGGGGTCGATGGGAAACACCATATATTTT.

CDR3 loop: CASRQGMNTEAFF. CDR3 in DNA: TGTGCCAGCAGGCAGGGCATGAACACTGAAGCTTTCTTT. The chain couples TRBV28 to TRBJ1-1; D possibly corresponds to TRBD1 (5 bases). This CDR3 region has 13 residues. Germline lookup yields CDR1 MDHEN and CDR2 SYDVKM. V lost 6 bases to trimming and J lost 0 bases, with 8 bases between them.

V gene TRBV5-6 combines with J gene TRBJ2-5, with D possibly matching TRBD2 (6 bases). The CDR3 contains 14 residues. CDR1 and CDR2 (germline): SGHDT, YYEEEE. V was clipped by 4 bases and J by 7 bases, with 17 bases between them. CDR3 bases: TGTGCCAGCAGCCGGAGTCAGGGAGGAGGGACCCAGTACTTC. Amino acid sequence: CASSRSQGGGTQYF.

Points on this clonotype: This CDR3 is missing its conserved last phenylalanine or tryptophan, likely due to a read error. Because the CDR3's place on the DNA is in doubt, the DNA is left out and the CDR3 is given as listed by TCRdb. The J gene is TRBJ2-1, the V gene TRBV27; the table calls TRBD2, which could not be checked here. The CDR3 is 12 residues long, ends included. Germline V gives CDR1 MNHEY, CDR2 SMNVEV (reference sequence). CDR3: CASSPENLTSLR.

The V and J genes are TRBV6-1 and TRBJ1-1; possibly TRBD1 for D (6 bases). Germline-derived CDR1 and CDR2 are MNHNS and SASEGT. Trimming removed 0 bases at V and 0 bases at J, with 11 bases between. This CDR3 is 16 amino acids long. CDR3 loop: CASSEAGAGMNTEAFF. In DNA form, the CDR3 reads TGTGCCAGCAGTGAAGCGGGGGCCGGTATGAACACTGAAGCTTTCTTT.

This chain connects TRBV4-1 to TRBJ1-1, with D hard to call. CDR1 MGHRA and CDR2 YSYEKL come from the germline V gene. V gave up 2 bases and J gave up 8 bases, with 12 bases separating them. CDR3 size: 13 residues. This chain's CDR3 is CASSQPWEREAFF. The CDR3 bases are TGCGCCAGCAGCCAACCCTGGGAAAGGGAAGCTTTCTTT.

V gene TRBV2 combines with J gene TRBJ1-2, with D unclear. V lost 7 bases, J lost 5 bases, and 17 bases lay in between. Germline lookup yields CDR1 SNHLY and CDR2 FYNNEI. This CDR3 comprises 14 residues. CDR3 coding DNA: TGTGCCAGCACCGCGGCGGCCCCCGGATATGGCTACACCTTC. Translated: CASTAAAPGYGYTF.

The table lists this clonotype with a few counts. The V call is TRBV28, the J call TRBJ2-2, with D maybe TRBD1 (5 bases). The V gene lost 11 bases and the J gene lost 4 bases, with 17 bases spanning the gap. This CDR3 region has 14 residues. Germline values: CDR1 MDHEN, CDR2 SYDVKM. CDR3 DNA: TGTGCCGGGGCCGGCGGAGTGCCCACCGGGGAGCTGTTTTTT. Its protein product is CAGAGGVPTGELFF.

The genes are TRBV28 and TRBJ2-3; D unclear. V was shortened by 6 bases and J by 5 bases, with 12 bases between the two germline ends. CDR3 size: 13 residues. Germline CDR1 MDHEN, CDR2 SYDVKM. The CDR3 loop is CASSLPGRDTQYF. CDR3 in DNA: TGTGCCAGCAGCCTGCCTGGGCGAGATACGCAGTATTTT.

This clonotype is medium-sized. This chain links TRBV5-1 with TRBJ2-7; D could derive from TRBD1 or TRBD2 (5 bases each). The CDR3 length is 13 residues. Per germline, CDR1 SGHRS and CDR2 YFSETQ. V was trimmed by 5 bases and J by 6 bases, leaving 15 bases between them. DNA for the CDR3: TGCGCCAGCAGACCCGTATCGGGGCCCGAGCAGTACTTC. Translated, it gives CASRPVSGPEQYF.

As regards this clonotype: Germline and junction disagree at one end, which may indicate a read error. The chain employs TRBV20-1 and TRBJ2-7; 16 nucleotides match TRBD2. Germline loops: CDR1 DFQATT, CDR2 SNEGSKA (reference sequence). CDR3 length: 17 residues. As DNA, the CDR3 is TGCAGTGCCAGAGGGACTAGCGGGAGGGCGACGGGTGGGGAGCAGTACTTC. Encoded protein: CSARGTSGRATGGEQYF.

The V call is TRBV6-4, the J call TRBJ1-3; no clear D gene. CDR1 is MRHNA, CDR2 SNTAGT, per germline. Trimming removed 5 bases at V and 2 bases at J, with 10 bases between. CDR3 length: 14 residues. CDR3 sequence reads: CASSSPPAGNTIYF. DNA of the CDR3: TGTGCCAGCAGTTCCCCCCCGGCTGGAAACACCATATATTTT.

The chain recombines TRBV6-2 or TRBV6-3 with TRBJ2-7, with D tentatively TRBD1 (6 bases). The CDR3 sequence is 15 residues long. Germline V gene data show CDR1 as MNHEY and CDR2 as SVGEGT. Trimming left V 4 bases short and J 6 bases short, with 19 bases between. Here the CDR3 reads CASSFTRDTPGEQYF. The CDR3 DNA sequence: TGTGCCAGCAGTTTTACCCGGGACACCCCGGGCGAGCAGTACTTC.

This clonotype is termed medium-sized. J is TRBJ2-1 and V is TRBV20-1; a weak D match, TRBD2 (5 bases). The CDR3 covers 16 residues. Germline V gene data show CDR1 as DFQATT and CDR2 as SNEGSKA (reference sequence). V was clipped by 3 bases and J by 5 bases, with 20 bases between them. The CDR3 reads CSASRRLAGKDNEQFF. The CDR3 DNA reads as TGCAGTGCTAGCCGACGACTGGCGGGTAAGGACAATGAGCAGTTCTTC.

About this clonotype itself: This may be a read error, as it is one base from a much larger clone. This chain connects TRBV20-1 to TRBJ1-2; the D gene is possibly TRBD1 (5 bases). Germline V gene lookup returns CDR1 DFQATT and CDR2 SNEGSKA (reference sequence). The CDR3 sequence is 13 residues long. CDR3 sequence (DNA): TGCAGTGCTAGAGGAGGCGGGGACTATGCCTACACCTTC. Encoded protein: CSARGGGDYAYTF.

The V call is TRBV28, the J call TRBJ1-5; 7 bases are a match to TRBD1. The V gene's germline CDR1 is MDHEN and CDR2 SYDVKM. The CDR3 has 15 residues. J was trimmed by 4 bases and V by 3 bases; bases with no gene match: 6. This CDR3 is CASSFLQGENQPQHF. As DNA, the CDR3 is TGTGCCAGCAGTTTTCTTCAGGGGGAAAATCAGCCCCAGCATTTT.

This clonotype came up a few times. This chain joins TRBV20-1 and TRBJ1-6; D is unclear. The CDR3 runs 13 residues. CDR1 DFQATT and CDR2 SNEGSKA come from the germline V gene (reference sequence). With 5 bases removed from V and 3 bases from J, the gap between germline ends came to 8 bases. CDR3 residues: CSAPDYYNSPLHF. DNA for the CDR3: TGCAGTGCTCCGGACTACTATAATTCACCCCTCCACTTT.

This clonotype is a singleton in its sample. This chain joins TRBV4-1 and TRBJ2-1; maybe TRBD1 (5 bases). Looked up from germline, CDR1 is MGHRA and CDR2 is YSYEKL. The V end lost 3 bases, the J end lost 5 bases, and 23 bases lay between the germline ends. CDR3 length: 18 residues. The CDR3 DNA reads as TGCGCCAGCAGCCACCCCCCCAGGGCGCGATTGATTGACAATGAGCAGTTCTTC. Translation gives CASSHPPRARLIDNEQFF.

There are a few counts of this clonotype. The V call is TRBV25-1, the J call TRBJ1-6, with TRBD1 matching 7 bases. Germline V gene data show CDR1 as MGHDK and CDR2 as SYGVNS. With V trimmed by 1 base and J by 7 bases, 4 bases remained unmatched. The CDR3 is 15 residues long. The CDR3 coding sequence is TGTGCCAGCAGTGAATTGGACAGGCCAAATTCACCCCTCCACTTT. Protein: CASSELDRPNSPLHF.

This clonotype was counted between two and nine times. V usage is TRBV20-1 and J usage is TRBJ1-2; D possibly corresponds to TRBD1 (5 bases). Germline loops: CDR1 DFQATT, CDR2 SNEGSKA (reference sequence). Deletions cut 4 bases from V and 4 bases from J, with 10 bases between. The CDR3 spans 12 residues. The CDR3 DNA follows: TGCAGTGCTAAGGGGTCTAGCTATGGCTACACCTTC. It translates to CSAKGSSYGYTF.

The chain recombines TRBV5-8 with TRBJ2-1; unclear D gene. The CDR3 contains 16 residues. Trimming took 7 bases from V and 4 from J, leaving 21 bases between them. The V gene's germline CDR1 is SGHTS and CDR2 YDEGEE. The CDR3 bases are TGTGCCAGCCGTCCCTCGGCGGATCTATCGTACAATGAGCAGTTCTTC. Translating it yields CASRPSADLSYNEQFF.

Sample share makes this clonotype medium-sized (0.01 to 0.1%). CDR3 sequence reads: CSASEQGAVQPQHF. The CDR3 DNA reads as TGCAGTGCTAGTGAACAGGGGGCGGTCCAGCCCCAGCATTTT. The chain recombines TRBV20-1 with TRBJ1-5; 9 bases are shared with TRBD1. The CDR3 spans 14 residues. Unmatched junction bases numbered 7, after V lost 3 bases and J lost 7 bases. CDR1 is DFQATT and CDR2 is SNEGSKA in the germline V gene (reference sequence).

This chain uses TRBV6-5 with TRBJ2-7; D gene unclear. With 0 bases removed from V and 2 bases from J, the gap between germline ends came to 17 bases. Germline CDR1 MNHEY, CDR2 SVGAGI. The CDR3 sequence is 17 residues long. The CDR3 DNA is TGTGCCAGCAGTTACTCACCCGGTTCAGCCAGCCCCTACGAGCAGTACTTC. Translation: CASSYSPGSASPYEQYF.